A single sample gave rise to the 17 T cell receptor beta chains below, sequenced in a study of T-cell memory formation after mild COVID-19 (dated by TCRdb to the early 2020s). To prepare the library, 5' RACE was applied. Sequencing was performed on an Illumina NovaSeq 6000. TCRdb reprocessing: public reads trimmed at Q25 with fastp, clones called with MiXCR, in-frame beta chains kept. Every entry covers one CDR3 protein and lists the most common genes and DNA from its rows. For this sample there are fewer than 30,000 distinct CDR3 sequences; 9.5% to 15% appear just once. The ten largest account for around 15% of the sample. What was sequenced was PBMCs or a T cell subset sorted from them (not recorded which). These receptors all stem from an adult woman who had mild COVID-19 (a few samples of this study predate the infection). The sample titles of this study are shuffled in the database, so cell type and time point are left out; the donor was told from shared clones.

This clonotype was seen at least ten times. This chain uses TRBV27 with TRBJ2-7, with 9 bases that match TRBD2. The CDR3 sequence is 15 residues long. Germline V CDR1 and CDR2: MNHEY, SMNVEV (reference sequence). The V segment lost 5 bases and the J segment 3 bases; nucleotides outside the gene matches: 8. CDR3 in amino acids: CASSPSSSGSYEQYF. CDR3 in DNA: TGTGCCAGCAGTCCCTCGAGTAGCGGGAGCTACGAGCAGTACTTC.

The table lists this clonotype with many counts. This chain uses TRBV7-6 with TRBJ1-5, with D hard to call. CDR1 is SGHVS and CDR2 is FNYEAQ in the germline V gene. The CDR3 totals 13 residues. The V gene lost 5 bases and the J gene lost 8 bases, with 13 bases spanning the gap. CDR3 sequence (DNA): TGTGCCAGCAGCGGGCAGGAATATGAGCCCCAGCATTTT. As protein: CASSGQEYEPQHF.

This clonotype was counted once. The chain is built from TRBV7-2 and TRBJ2-7; 7 nucleotides agree with TRBD1. The CDR3 sequence is 14 residues long. Germline V gene lookup returns CDR1 SGHTA and CDR2 FQGNSA. V lost 6 bases, J lost 0 bases, and 5 bases stayed unmatched. CDR3 region: CASRRGTDSYEQYF. The CDR3 region has the DNA TGTGCCAGCAGAAGGGGGACAGACTCCTACGAGCAGTACTTC.

V and J are TRBV5-6 and TRBJ1-2; maybe TRBD1 (5 bases). This CDR3 has 13 amino acids. V dropped 3 bases and J dropped 0 bases, with 6 bases sitting between them. CDR1 is SGHDT and CDR2 is YYEEEE in the germline V gene. DNA of the CDR3: TGTGCCAGCAGCTCGGGACCTAACTATGGCTACACCTTC. Translation: CASSSGPNYGYTF.

This clonotype was detected many times. This chain links TRBV15 with TRBJ2-1; the match to TRBD1 covers 7 bases. CDR3 length equals 14 residues. The V and J ends lost 6 bases and 7 bases, in that order; junction bases with no gene match: 9. The germline V gene has CDR1 LNHNV and CDR2 YYDKDF (reference sequence). The CDR3 sequence: CATRNGTVRNEQFF. As DNA, the CDR3 is TGTGCCACCAGGAACGGGACAGTTAGGAATGAGCAGTTCTTC.

This clonotype was observed many times. The J gene is TRBJ2-3, the V gene TRBV7-9, with D perhaps assigned TRBD1 or TRBD2 (5 bases each). CDR1 is SEHNR, CDR2 FQNEAQ, per germline (reference sequence). The V and J ends lost 8 bases and 6 bases respectively, with 24 bases between them. This CDR3 is built from 16 residues. CDR3 amino acids: CASRHLKGQGEDTQYF. The DNA of the CDR3 is TGTGCCAGCCGACACCTTAAGGGGCAAGGGGAGGATACGCAGTATTTT.

This clonotype has at least ten counts. The chain links TRBV6-4 to TRBJ2-3; 12 positions agree with TRBD2. V lost 0 bases to trimming and J lost 4 bases; unmatched junction nucleotides: 2. The germline gives CDR1 MRHNA, CDR2 SNTAGT. The CDR3 covers 16 residues. For the CDR3, the DNA is TGTGCCAGCAGTGACTCGACTAGCGGGGGCGCAGATACGCAGTATTTT. This gives the protein CASSDSTSGGADTQYF.

At least ten counts were recorded for this clonotype. The CDR3 region is CASSQDLISGAETQYF. CDR3 sequence (DNA): TGTGCCAGCAGCCAAGATCTAATATCGGGAGCAGAGACCCAGTACTTC. The V call is TRBV4-2, the J call TRBJ2-5, with D perhaps matching TRBD2 (6 bases). CDR3 size: 16 residues. V lost 0 bases and J 4 bases, leaving 15 bases between the germline ends. Germline CDR1 is LGHNA and CDR2 is YNFKEQ.

In its sample, this clonotype was seen many times. The gene calls are TRBV7-8 and TRBJ1-5; unclear D gene. Germline V gene data show CDR1 as SGHVS and CDR2 as FQNEAQ. V lost 6 bases and J lost 4, with 16 bases in between. This CDR3 has 15 amino acids. The CDR3 region has the DNA TGTGCCAGCAGTCCCGCTGGGCCTTTGAATCAGCCCCAGCATTTT. It codes for CASSPAGPLNQPQHF.

This clonotype was seen a single time. The chain combines TRBV10-3 with TRBJ2-1, with no clear D. Germline CDR1 ENHRY, CDR2 SYGVKD. The V end was cut by 4 bases, the J end by 8 bases, with 15 bases between. The CDR3 sequence is 14 residues long. The DNA for the CDR3 is TGTGCCATCAGTGTTCCCGGTGGGTCTGATGAGCAGTTCTTC. Protein sequence: CAISVPGGSDEQFF.

This clonotype has a count of ten or more. This chain links TRBV19 with TRBJ2-1, with 13 nucleotides matching TRBD2. V gave up 10 bases and J gave up 2 bases; unmatched junction bases: 14. This CDR3 region has 18 residues. CDR1 is LNHDA and CDR2 is SQIVND in the germline V gene (reference sequence). The CDR3 region has the DNA TGTGCCACCCGGGGACAGACTAGCGGGAGGCCTACCTACAATGAGCAGTTCTTC. Translated: CATRGQTSGRPTYNEQFF.

This clonotype was seen repeatedly, ten times or more. The gene calls are TRBV10-3 and TRBJ2-7; D is unclear. V was cut by 5 bases and J by 7 bases, with 9 bases left in between. Germline-derived CDR1 and CDR2 are ENHRY and SYGVKD. This CDR3 contains 11 residues. The CDR3 loop reads CAISTMGEQYF. The CDR3 coding sequence is TGTGCCATCAGTACCATGGGTGAGCAGTACTTC.

This clonotype was counted many times. The gene calls are TRBV24-1 and TRBJ2-3; 10 nucleotides align to TRBD2. The V gene's germline CDR1 is KGHDR and CDR2 SFDVKD. Trimming cost V 2 bases and J 1 base; bases outside gene matches: 2. This CDR3 comprises 16 residues. The CDR3 sequence: CATSDYSGGRTDTQYF. The CDR3 DNA is TGTGCCACCAGTGATTATAGCGGGGGGCGCACAGATACGCAGTATTTT.

This clonotype showed up many times. The CDR3 region has the DNA TGTGCCAGCTCACCACCCAAACATCCCTACGAGCAGTACTTC. Its translation: CASSPPKHPYEQYF. The rearrangement links TRBV18 to TRBJ2-7; no clear D gene. V lost 0 bases, J lost 2 bases, and 8 bases lay in between. Germline lookup yields CDR1 KGHSH and CDR2 LQKENI. This CDR3 region has 14 residues.

This clonotype has ten or more counts. The J gene is TRBJ1-2, the V gene TRBV7-6, with D uncertain. This CDR3 comprises 12 residues. Germline CDR1 is SGHVS and CDR2 is FNYEAQ. V was cut by 4 bases and J by 9 bases, with 12 bases left in between. Here the CDR3 DNA reads TGTGCCAGCAGCTCCCTAGGCGGAAGCTACACCTTC. Residues: CASSSLGGSYTF.

This clonotype was seen ten or more times. The V gene is TRBV5-5, the J gene TRBJ1-2; 9 bases fit TRBD1. Losses at the gene ends were 4 bases for V and 1 base for J; bases not matched to a gene: 11. The CDR3 covers 17 residues. CDR1 SGHKS and CDR2 YYEKEE come from the germline V gene (reference sequence). CDR3 in amino acids: CASSGVSWTGDNYGYTF. The CDR3 nucleotides are TGTGCCAGCAGCGGGGTATCCTGGACAGGGGATAACTATGGCTACACCTTC.

This clonotype was picked up many times. The rearrangement joins TRBV20-1 to TRBJ1-2, with a weak D call TRBD1 (6 bases). The CDR3 runs to 14 residues. Trimming removed 5 bases at V and 8 bases at J, with 21 bases between. In germline, CDR1 is DFQATT, CDR2 SNEGSKA (reference sequence). CDR3 bases: TGCAGTGCTGCCCCCACCTATGGGGGCTTGGGCTACACCTTC. It specifies CSAAPTYGGLGYTF.